Following are 23 T cell receptor beta chains from one sample sequenced in a study of CD8+CD57+ T cells in acquired aplastic anemia (dated by TCRdb to the late 2010s). TCRdb records Illumina HiSeq 2000 as the sequencer. Genomic DNA was used as template for profiling of TCR beta VDJ combinations and CDR3 sequences. TCRdb reran the public reads through fastp at Q25 and MiXCR, keeping productive beta chains. Here each entry gathers all rows of one CDR3 protein and keeps the most common genes and DNA. The sample has 150,000 to 200,000 distinct CDR3 sequences on record, less than 60% of them singletons. The ten top clones hold more than 1% of the sample. Flow cytometry had shown CD8+CD57+ cell expansion in the patients selected for sequencing. Sequencing input: sorted CD4+, CD8+, or CD8+CD57+ T cells (not recorded which) from PBMCs. The receptors here all came from a human donor with aplastic anemia.

In this sample, this clonotype turned up a few times. The V call is TRBV7-9, the J call TRBJ1-1; 7 bases line up with TRBD1. The CDR3 runs to 15 residues. With V trimmed by 5 bases and J by 3 bases, 9 bases remained unmatched. In germline, CDR1 is SEHNR, CDR2 FQNEAQ (reference sequence). The DNA for the CDR3 is TGTGCCAGCAGCCACTCGACAGGGATCGACACTGAAGCTTTCTTT. It translates to CASSHSTGIDTEAFF. Variable domain in full (rest from reference TRBV7-9 and TRBJ1-1): DTGVSQNPRHKITKRGQNVTFRCDPISEHNRLYWYRQTLGQGPEFLTYFQNEAQLEKSRLLSDRFSAERPKGSFSTLEIQRTEQGDSAMYLCASSHSTGIDTEAFFGQGTRLTVV.

In its sample, this clonotype was seen many times. The chain links TRBV12-3 or TRBV12-4 to TRBJ2-7; 7 nucleotides line up with TRBD2. V gave up 4 bases and J gave up 6 bases; unmatched junction bases: 12. The CDR3 is made up of 15 amino acids. CDR3: CASSSSGVRVSEQYF. CDR3 sequence (DNA): TGTGCCAGCAGTTCAAGCGGGGTACGAGTCTCCGAGCAGTACTTC.

The gene calls are TRBV2 and TRBJ2-2; a possible D gene is TRBD1 (8 bases). The CDR3 contains 13 residues. CDR1 and CDR2 from the germline V gene are SNHLY and FYNNEI. V was cut by 6 bases and J by 6 bases, with 11 bases left in between. The CDR3 sequence is CASRTGGAGELFF. For the CDR3, the DNA is TGTGCCAGCAGAACAGGGGGGGCCGGGGAGCTGTTTTTT. The variable domain in full, with the rest retrieved from reference TRBV2 and TRBJ2-2, is EPEVTQTPSHQVTQMGQEVILRCVPISNHLYFYWYRQILGQKVEFLVSFYNNEISEKSEIFDDQFSVERPDGSNFTLKIRSTKLEDSAMYFCASRTGGAGELFFGEGSRLTVL.

V usage is TRBV19 and J usage is TRBJ2-5; tentative D call: TRBD1 (6 bases). V gave up 5 bases and J gave up 5 bases, with 21 bases separating them. The CDR3 is 16 residues long. Germline V gives CDR1 LNHDA, CDR2 SQIVND (reference sequence). CDR3 DNA: TGTGCCAGTAGTTTAGGACAGTCGGTTCTCGGGGAGACCCAGTACTTC. Residues: CASSLGQSVLGETQYF.

CDR3 sequence: CASSVQREYNEQFF. CDR3 DNA sequence: TGTGCCAGCAGCGTCCAGCGGGAGTACAATGAGCAGTTCTTC. The chain links TRBV9 to TRBJ2-1; 8 nucleotides agree with TRBD2. The CDR3 consists of 14 residues. The ends lost 2 bases at V and 4 bases at J; junction bases unmatched: 2. Germline-derived CDR1 and CDR2 are SGDLS and YYNGEE.

The chain uses TRBV15 and TRBJ1-6; D is unclear. The CDR3 totals 17 residues. The V end was cut by 3 bases, the J end by 0 bases, with 12 bases between. The germline V gene has CDR1 LNHNV and CDR2 YYDKDF (reference sequence). CDR3 sequence (DNA): TGTGCCACCAGCAGGACCCAATTGAGCTCCTATAATTCACCCCTCCACTTT. Its translation: CATSRTQLSSYNSPLHF.

This rearrangement joins TRBV27 to TRBJ2-1; 12 nucleotides match TRBD2. V lost 3 bases and J lost 0; bases outside the gene matches: 6. CDR1 is MNHEY, CDR2 SMNVEV, per germline (reference sequence). CDR3 size: 18 residues. CDR3 region: CASSLRLAGVSSYNEQFF. The DNA of the CDR3 is TGTGCCAGCAGTTTGCGACTAGCGGGGGTCAGCTCCTACAATGAGCAGTTCTTC.

About this clonotype itself: Relative to the germline gene, one junction end is altered; a read error may explain this. This chain joins TRBV7-2 and TRBJ1-6; possible D gene TRBD1, 5 bases. The CDR3 length is 9 residues. From germline, CDR1 is SGHTA and CDR2 FQGNSA. The chain's CDR3 is CASSLWGRF. The DNA of the CDR3 is TGTGCCAGCAGCTTATGGGGCAGATTT.

The chain has TRBV20-1 and TRBJ1-1; tentatively, D is TRBD1 (6 bases). CDR1 and CDR2 from the germline V gene are DFQATT and SNEGSKA (reference sequence). This CDR3 contains 13 residues. V lost 1 base and J 5 bases, leaving 11 bases between the germline ends. The CDR3 reads CSARGNRDTEAFF. CDR3 coding DNA: TGCAGTGCTAGAGGAAACAGGGATACTGAAGCTTTCTTT.

Regarding this clonotype: A junction end diverges from the germline sequence, so it may reflect a read error. The chain recombines TRBV10-3 with TRBJ2-6; D gene uncertain. Germline V gene lookup returns CDR1 ENHRY and CDR2 SYGVKD. The CDR3 has 14 amino acids. The CDR3 spells CASSSVTGANVLTF. DNA of the CDR3: TGTGCCAGCAGTAGTGTTACTGGGGCCAACGTCCTGACTTTC.

V and J are TRBV11-1 and TRBJ2-1; 7 bases line up with TRBD2. The length of the CDR3 is 15 residues. CDR1 and CDR2 (germline): SGHAT, FQDESV (reference sequence). V trimming: 3 bases; J trimming: 7 bases; junction bases outside the gene matches: 9. The DNA for the CDR3 is TGTGCCAGCAGCTTCTTAGGACTAGGTCTTAATGAGCAGTTCTTC. Its protein is CASSFLGLGLNEQFF.

In the case of this clonotype: This likely comes from a read error, as the CDR3 has no conserved phenylalanine or tryptophan at its end. The chain links TRBV12-3 or TRBV12-4 to TRBJ2-7; TRBD1 agrees at 7 bases. This CDR3 has 13 amino acids. V shed 4 bases, J shed 7 bases, and the junction held 7 bases outside the gene matches. The CDR3 here is CASSSDRVTEQYS. Written as DNA, the CDR3 is TGTGCCAGCAGTTCAGACAGGGTAACGGAGCAGTACTCC.

The J gene is TRBJ2-7, the V gene TRBV20-1, with 13 bases fitting TRBD2. The germline CDR1 and CDR2 sequences are DFQATT and SNEGSKA (reference sequence). The CDR3 runs to 16 residues. With V trimmed by 0 bases and J by 6 bases, 8 bases remained unmatched. This CDR3 reads CSARDGTSGIVGEQYF. The CDR3 DNA reads as TGCAGTGCTAGAGATGGGACTAGCGGGATAGTCGGCGAGCAGTACTTC.

This clonotype was counted ten times or more. The chain uses TRBV5-4 and TRBJ2-7; 10 nucleotides align to TRBD1. The junction had 6 bases not matched to a gene; V was cut back by 1 base and J by 5 bases. Germline-derived CDR1 and CDR2 are SGHNT and YYREEE (reference sequence). This CDR3 region has 15 residues. The CDR3 here is CASSLHGDRGNEQYF. CDR3 nucleotides: TGTGCCAGCAGCTTGCATGGGGACAGGGGTAACGAGCAGTACTTC.

A remark on this clonotype: One junction end disagrees with the germline gene, perhaps due to a read error. V is TRBV19 and J is TRBJ1-1; TRBD1 agrees at 7 bases. Germline values: CDR1 LNHDA, CDR2 SQIVND (reference sequence). The CDR3 covers 13 residues. CDR3 DNA: TGTGCCAGTAGTGTCCCCCCCGGGACAGTGAACTCATTT. This translates into CASSVPPGTVNSF.

This chain joins TRBV20-1 and TRBJ2-1; 9 positions match TRBD2. The CDR3 is 15 residues long. Germline V gene data show CDR1 as DFQATT and CDR2 as SNEGSKA (reference sequence). V shed 1 base, J shed 4 bases, and the junction held 5 bases outside the gene matches. DNA for the CDR3: TGCAGTGCTAGAGTTAGCGGGAGAATGTACAATGAGCAGTTCTTC. Amino acid sequence: CSARVSGRMYNEQFF.

There are many counts of this clonotype. The V and J genes are TRBV29-1 and TRBJ2-7; a possible D gene is TRBD2 (5 bases). The germline V gene has CDR1 SQVTM and CDR2 ANQGSEA. The V end was cut by 4 bases, the J end by 1 base, with 11 bases between. The length of the CDR3 is 13 residues. CDR3 DNA sequence: TGCAGCGTTGGGCCAGGAGGATCCTACGAGCAGTACTTC. This sequence encodes CSVGPGGSYEQYF.

This clonotype was seen at least ten times. This sequence joins TRBV5-1 and TRBJ2-3; 7 nucleotides align to TRBD2. V gave up 0 bases and J gave up 1 base; unmatched junction bases: 2. Per germline, CDR1 SGHRS and CDR2 YFSETQ. The CDR3 contains 15 residues. As DNA, the CDR3 is TGCGCCAGCAGCTTGGAAAGCGGGGGCACAGATACGCAGTATTTT. Protein sequence: CASSLESGGTDTQYF.

This chain joins TRBV2 and TRBJ1-5; TRBD1 agrees at 8 bases. The CDR3 is 17 amino acids. The germline V gene encodes CDR1 SNHLY and CDR2 FYNNEI. J lost 2 bases, V lost 1 base, and 7 bases had no gene match. CDR3 coding DNA: TGTGCCAGCAGTGAAGTAGGGCAGGGGGCGCGCAATCAGCCCCAGCATTTT. The encoded protein is CASSEVGQGARNQPQHF.

The chain employs TRBV20-1 and TRBJ1-6, with D perhaps matching TRBD1 (5 bases). CDR3 size: 13 residues. CDR1 DFQATT and CDR2 SNEGSKA come from the germline V gene (reference sequence). V was shortened by 5 bases and J by 8 bases, with 13 bases between the two germline ends. CDR3 nucleotides: TGCAGTGCTCATTACCGGGGGGATTCACCCCTCCACTTT. Its protein product is CSAHYRGDSPLHF.

A few counts support this clonotype. This clone may be a read error of a much larger clone one base away. This chain links TRBV6-5 with TRBJ2-7, with 10 bases matching TRBD2. Per germline, CDR1 MNHEY and CDR2 SVGAGI. V shed 2 bases and J 2 bases; nucleotides not matched to a gene: 3. CDR3 size: 15 residues. The CDR3 region has the DNA TGTGCCAGCAGTTACGCTAGCGGGGGTGCCTACGAGCAGTACTTC. Translated: CASSYASGGAYEQYF.

This clonotype has at least ten counts. This sequence joins TRBV7-2 and TRBJ2-3; 12 nucleotides line up with TRBD2. CDR1 is SGHTA and CDR2 is FQGNSA in the germline V gene. After removal of 0 bases from V and 8 bases from J, the junction contained 6 bases not matched to a gene. The CDR3 contains 16 residues. Here the CDR3 reads CASSLASSGGGGTQYF. CDR3 sequence (DNA): TGTGCCAGCAGCTTAGCTTCTAGCGGGGGGGGAGGTACGCAGTATTTT.

The rearrangement joins TRBV19 to TRBJ2-1; D is perhaps TRBD2 (6 bases). V lost 5 bases and J lost 5, with 10 bases in between. The CDR3 length is 13 residues. Per germline, CDR1 LNHDA and CDR2 SQIVND (reference sequence). The CDR3 DNA sequence: TGTGCCAGTAGTGTGACTAGTAACAATGAGCAGTTCTTC. This gives the protein CASSVTSNNEQFF.